One and the same sample provided the 18 T cell receptor beta chains below, sequenced in a study of T cell responses to AZD1222 COVID-19 vaccine. Only in-frame clones appear in the TCRdb table, and some are missing; sequencing was by immunoSEQ multiplex PCR. The sample carries about 74,000 clones, 75% to 95% recorded once. The input for sequencing was peripheral blood, taken 28 days after the second AZD1222 dose. Receptors originate from an adult who received the AZD1222 COVID-19 vaccine.

The chain recombines TRBV20-1 with TRBJ2-7; a possible D gene is TRBD2 (6 bases). The germline V and J ends were trimmed by 6 bases and 4 bases, with 10 bases remaining between them. There are 11 residues in the CDR3. Per germline, CDR1 DFQATT and CDR2 SNEGSKA (reference sequence). The CDR3 nucleotides are TGCAGTGCCACCGGGACTTACGAGCAGTACTTC. Its translation is CSATGTYEQYF.

J is TRBJ1-1 and V is TRBV2; weak D call: TRBD1 (5 bases). Germline lookup yields CDR1 SNHLY and CDR2 FYNNEI. V was shortened by 6 bases and J by 6 bases, with 20 bases between the two germline ends. The CDR3 length is 15 residues. The CDR3 here is CASRPTTGLTPEAFF. CDR3 in DNA: TGTGCCAGCAGACCCACCACAGGTCTTACCCCTGAAGCTTTCTTT.

The rearrangement uses TRBV7-9 and TRBJ2-3; the match to TRBD2 covers 15 bases. The germline gives CDR1 SEHNR, CDR2 FQNEAQ (reference sequence). V lost 5 bases, J lost 6 bases, and 3 bases stayed unmatched. The length of the CDR3 is 15 residues. The CDR3 sequence is CASSGLAGGPDTQYF. CDR3 in DNA: TGTGCCAGCAGCGGACTAGCGGGAGGGCCGGATACGCAGTATTTT.

V is TRBV14 and J is TRBJ2-7; 8 nucleotides align to TRBD1. Unmatched junction bases numbered 4, after V lost 3 bases and J lost 3 bases. The CDR3 has 14 amino acids. Germline V CDR1 and CDR2: SGHDN, FVKESK. For the CDR3, the DNA is TGTGCCAGCAGCCACGACAGGGGCCGCTACGAGCAGTACTTC. Amino acid sequence: CASSHDRGRYEQYF.

This clone was observed a handful of times. V is TRBV13 and J is TRBJ1-2, with D tentatively TRBD1 (6 bases). V lost 0 bases to trimming and J lost 4 bases, with 15 bases between them. Germline V gene data show CDR1 as PRHDT and CDR2 as FYEKMQ (reference sequence). The CDR3 covers 16 residues. The CDR3: CASSLGRGRGGYGYTF. The CDR3, as DNA: TGTGCCAGCAGCTTAGGTCGGGGCAGGGGAGGCTATGGCTACACCTTC.

The chain links TRBV28 to TRBJ1-4; the match to TRBD1 covers 8 bases. The V segment lost 6 bases and the J segment 3 bases; nucleotides outside the gene matches: 9. Germline CDR1 and CDR2: MDHEN and SYDVKM. This CDR3 region has 16 residues. The CDR3 sequence is CASSRPGTGANEKLFF. CDR3 nucleotide sequence: TGTGCCAGCAGCCGCCCCGGGACAGGAGCTAATGAAAAACTGTTTTTT.

This clone was counted only a few times. The V gene is TRBV5-4, the J gene TRBJ2-7; TRBD1 might be the D (6 bases). CDR3 length: 15 residues. V lost 0 bases to trimming and J lost 2 bases, with 12 bases between them. Germline CDR1 SGHNT, CDR2 YYREEE (reference sequence). In DNA, the CDR3 is TGTGCCAGCAGCTTGGGTCGGACAGTTCCCTACGAGCAGTACTTC. Translation gives CASSLGRTVPYEQYF.

In regard to this clone: The junction and the germline gene differ at one end; a read error may be behind it. The chain combines TRBV7-2 with TRBJ2-7; TRBD2 might be the D (5 bases). There are 13 residues in the CDR3. Germline values: CDR1 SGHTA, CDR2 FQGNSA. CDR3 coding DNA: TGTGCCAGCAGCTCCGACTTACAGAAGCGGTCGTCCTTC. It encodes CASSSDLQKRSSF.

The rearrangement uses TRBV28 and TRBJ1-5; 12 bases align to TRBD1. V trimming: 6 bases; J trimming: 6 bases; junction bases outside the gene matches: 3. Germline V gene lookup returns CDR1 MDHEN and CDR2 SYDVKM. The CDR3 consists of 14 residues. This CDR3 reads CASRGQGAAQPQHF. CDR3 nucleotide sequence: TGTGCCAGCAGGGGACAGGGGGCCGCTCAGCCCCAGCATTTT.

This sequence joins TRBV5-1 and TRBJ2-3; no reliable D call. Trimming took 0 bases from V and 1 from J, leaving 12 bases between them. The germline CDR1 and CDR2 sequences are SGHRS and YFSETQ. The CDR3 contains 16 residues. The CDR3 DNA sequence: TGCGCCAGCAGCTTGGACACAGCCCTCCGCACAGATACGCAGTATTTT. The encoded protein is CASSLDTALRTDTQYF.

Written as DNA, the CDR3 is TGTGCCTGGGGAGCAGGGGGCCGGAAGGGCTACACCTTC. Translating it yields CAWGAGGRKGYTF. The chain recombines TRBV30 with TRBJ1-2; 8 positions match TRBD1. V shed 5 bases, J shed 8 bases, and the junction held 10 bases outside the gene matches. This CDR3 contains 13 residues. Germline V CDR1 and CDR2: GTSNPN, SVGIG (reference sequence). Full variable domain (missing parts from reference TRBV30 and TRBJ1-2): SQTIHQWPATLVQPVGSPLSLECTVEGTSNPNLYWYRQAAGRGLQLLFYSVGIGQISSEVPQNLSASRPQDRQFILSSKKLLLSDSGFYLCAWGAGGRKGYTFGSGTRLTVV.

This clone was picked up one time. The chain recombines TRBV7-9 with TRBJ2-7; D is possibly TRBD2 (5 bases). V was clipped by 4 bases and J by 2 bases, with 18 bases between them. The CDR3 runs to 16 residues. Germline V lookup: CDR1 SEHNR, CDR2 FQNEAQ (reference sequence). CDR3: CASSSLLVRGTYEQYF. In nucleotides, the CDR3 is TGTGCCAGCAGCTCCTTACTAGTACGAGGTACCTACGAGCAGTACTTC.

The V and J genes are TRBV2 and TRBJ1-6; D might be TRBD1 (5 bases). The CDR3 runs to 16 residues. CDR1 and CDR2 (germline): SNHLY, FYNNEI. The V and J ends lost 6 bases and 5 bases respectively, with 17 bases between them. CDR3 nucleotides: TGTGCCAGCAGCGTGGTTGGGGGTAGGAATAATTCACCCCTCCACTTT. Encoded protein: CASSVVGGRNNSPLHF. The full variable domain, with the rest looked up from reference TRBV2 and TRBJ1-6, is EPEVTQTPSHQVTQMGQEVILRCVPISNHLYFYWYRQILGQKVEFLVSFYNNEISEKSEIFDDQFSVERPDGSNFTLKIRSTKLEDSAMYFCASSVVGGRNNSPLHFGNGTRLTVT.

The chain has TRBV24-1 and TRBJ2-3; possible D gene TRBD2, 6 bases. Germline-derived CDR1 and CDR2 are KGHDR and SFDVKD. The CDR3 is 16 amino acids. V dropped 5 bases and J dropped 0 bases, with 14 bases sitting between them. The CDR3 DNA reads TGTGCCACCAGTGCCCCTTTTAGCGGAAGCACAGATACGCAGTATTTT. It translates to CATSAPFSGSTDTQYF.

The chain employs TRBV5-1 and TRBJ2-7; possibly TRBD1 for D (6 bases). The CDR3 is 14 residues long. The V and J ends lost 3 bases and 1 base respectively, with 11 bases between them. Germline V gene sequence: CDR1 SGHRS, CDR2 YFSETQ. CDR3 protein: CASSYGQSSYEQYF. CDR3 DNA: TGCGCCAGCAGCTACGGACAGTCTTCCTACGAGCAGTACTTC.

The chain is built from TRBV6-2 or TRBV6-3 and TRBJ2-7, with 10 bases identical to TRBD1. The CDR3 contains 15 residues. Per germline, CDR1 MNHEY and CDR2 SVGEGT. Unmatched junction bases numbered 7, after V lost 4 bases and J lost 4 bases. CDR3 DNA sequence: TGTGCCAGCAGTTCGGCCGGGACAGGGGAGTACGAGCAGTACTTC. Its translation: CASSSAGTGEYEQYF.

The V and J genes are TRBV5-5 and TRBJ1-5, with no clear D. The CDR3 length is 14 residues. Trimming left V 4 bases short and J 7 bases short, with 15 bases between. Germline CDR1 and CDR2: SGHKS and YYEKEE (reference sequence). The CDR3 loop is CASSAVSLIQPQHF. The DNA of the CDR3 is TGTGCCAGCAGCGCTGTCAGTCTTATCCAGCCCCAGCATTTT. Variable domain in full (rest from reference TRBV5-5 and TRBJ1-5): DAGVTQSPTHLIKTRGQQVTLRCSPISGHKSVSWYQQVLGQGPQFIFQYYEKEERGRGNFPDRFSARQFPNYSSELNVNALLLGDSALYLCASSAVSLIQPQHFGDGTRLSIL.

The genes are TRBV11-2 and TRBJ2-6; D might be TRBD1 (5 bases). Germline V gives CDR1 SGHAT, CDR2 FQNNGV. This CDR3 region has 18 residues. Trimming removed 1 base at V and 0 bases at J, with 13 bases between. DNA for the CDR3: TGTGCCAGCAGCTTAGGAGTATGGGGCCTCTCTGGGGCCAACGTCCTGACTTTC. Translated, it gives CASSLGVWGLSGANVLTF. Together with reference TRBV11-2 and TRBJ2-6, the CDR3 gives the full variable domain: EAGVAQSPRYKIIEKRQSVAFWCNPISGHATLYWYQQILGQGPKLLIQFQNNGVVDDSQLPKDRFSAERLKGVDSTLKIQPAKLEDSAVYLCASSLGVWGLSGANVLTFGAGSRLTVL.